This entry features one T cell receptor beta chain sequence. These data belong to a study of T-cell memory formation after mild COVID-19. Constant-segment primers served in 5'RACE that generated TCR alpha and TCR beta cDNA libraries bearing sample barcodes and UMIs. TCRdb ran MiXCR on the 5' RACE reads and lists one entry per CDR3 protein. The sample includes 200,000 or so distinct CDR3 sequences, 9.5% seen only once; the top ten take roughly 4%. The V gene's germline CDR1 is MNHEY and CDR2 SVGEGT. CDR3 size: 16 residues. Trimming took 7 bases from V and 3 from J, leaving 19 bases between them. The chain recombines TRBV6-2 or TRBV6-3 with TRBJ2-1; D unclear. The sample comprised PBMCs or a T cell subset sorted from them (not recorded which). This sequence originates from a man younger than 35 who had mild COVID-19 (a few samples of this study predate the infection). Cell type and time point are not known. For the CDR3, the DNA is TGTGCCAGCAACGCCTGGGTGGGATCCCTCTACAATGAGCAGTTCTTC. Amino acid sequence: CASNAWVGSLYNEQFF.